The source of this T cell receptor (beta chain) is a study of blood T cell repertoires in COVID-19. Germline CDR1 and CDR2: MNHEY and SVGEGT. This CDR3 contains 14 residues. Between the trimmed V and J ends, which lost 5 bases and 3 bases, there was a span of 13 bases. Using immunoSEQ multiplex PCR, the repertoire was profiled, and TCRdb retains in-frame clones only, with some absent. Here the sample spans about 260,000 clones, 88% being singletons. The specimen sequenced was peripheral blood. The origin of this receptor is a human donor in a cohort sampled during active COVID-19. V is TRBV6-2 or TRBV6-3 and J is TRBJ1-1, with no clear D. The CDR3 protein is CASSRLVVDTEAFF. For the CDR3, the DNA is TGTGCCAGCAGTCGGTTGGTGGTGGACACTGAAGCTTTCTTT.